This T cell receptor (beta chain) was observed in a study of OX40 agonist ivuxolimab in advanced cancers. The protocol was immunoSEQ multiplex PCR, while the TCRdb copy is restricted to in-frame clones and leaves out a portion. In the table there are around 68,000 clones, around 86% of which are singletons. Germline V gives CDR1 SGHRS, CDR2 YFSETQ. V was pared by 0 bases and J by 4 bases, with 11 bases of the junction left unmatched. The CDR3 runs 17 residues. Study conclusions and caveats: The expanded peripheral T cells' antigen specificity was not determined.

Details on this clone: Its target is unknown.

This specimen was CD4+ or CD8+ T cells sorted from blood, taken in a trial of the OX40 agonist ivuxolimab. The TCR was taken from an adult with an advanced solid tumor such as melanoma, head and neck, liver or kidney cancer. This sequence joins TRBV5-1 and TRBJ2-3; 7 bases map to TRBD2. The CDR3 region is CASSLAGALGGADTQYF. The CDR3 DNA reads as TGCGCCAGCAGCTTGGCCGGGGCCCTGGGAGGGGCAGATACGCAGTATTTT.